These 29 T cell receptor beta chains share one sample of origin, sequenced in a study of shared clonotypes between healthy human individuals. TCRdb keeps only in-frame clones here, not all; method: immunoSEQ multiplex PCR. The table lists about 2.4 million clones, 93% of them singletons. Sequenced: naive CD4+ T cells from PBMCs. Specified subset: CD45RA+ positively selected. The source of these receptors is a man between 18 and 29 years old in good health. Some clones in this sample may be carry-over from other donors' samples.

This clone occurred once. V gene TRBV9 combines with J gene TRBJ2-2; D is unclear. The CDR3 contains 12 residues. Germline loops: CDR1 SGDLS, CDR2 YYNGEE. Trimming left V 4 bases short and J 6 bases short, with 7 bases between. The CDR3 here is CASSLVAGELFF. As DNA, the CDR3 is TGTGCCAGCAGCTTAGTGGCCGGGGAGCTGTTTTTT.

The V gene is TRBV18, the J gene TRBJ2-7, with D uncertain. The CDR3 sequence is 15 residues long. The germline V and J ends were trimmed by 1 base and 0 bases, with 10 bases remaining between them. Per germline, CDR1 KGHSH and CDR2 LQKENI. CDR3: CASSPRDGSSYEQYF. Here the CDR3 DNA reads TGTGCCAGCTCACCACGAGACGGAAGCTCCTACGAGCAGTACTTC.

This clone showed up just once. The chain carries TRBV7-3 and TRBJ2-6, with D tentatively TRBD2 (6 bases). Trimming removed 2 bases at V and 0 bases at J, with 8 bases between. The V gene's germline CDR1 is SGHTA and CDR2 FQGTGA. The CDR3 totals 16 residues. The chain's CDR3 is CASSLHGGSGANVLTF. CDR3 bases: TGTGCCAGCAGCTTACACGGGGGCTCTGGGGCCAACGTCCTGACTTTC. The complete variable domain, with remaining parts taken from reference TRBV7-3 and TRBJ2-6, reads GAGVSQTPSNKVTEKGKYVELRCDPISGHTALYWYRQSLGQGPEFLIYFQGTGAADDSGLPNDRFFAVRPEGSVSTLKIQRTERGDSAVYLCASSLHGGSGANVLTFGAGSRLTVL.

This chain joins TRBV5-1 and TRBJ2-7, with TRBD1 matching over 10 bases. J was trimmed by 7 bases and V by 0 bases; bases with no gene match: 4. Germline CDR1 is SGHRS and CDR2 is YFSETQ. The CDR3 totals 14 residues. The CDR3 nucleotides read TGCGCCAGCAGCTTGGGGACAGGGGGAAAGGAGCAGTACTTC. Its translation: CASSLGTGGKEQYF.

This chain links TRBV11-2 with TRBJ2-2; 8 bases are shared with TRBD2. Germline trimming cut 6 bases from V and 4 bases from J; bases unmatched to any gene: 7. In germline, CDR1 is SGHAT, CDR2 FQNNGV. This CDR3 comprises 15 residues. This CDR3 reads CASRVAGWGTGELFF. DNA for the CDR3: TGTGCCAGCAGGGTAGCGGGATGGGGCACCGGGGAGCTGTTTTTT.

Here the CDR3 DNA reads TGTGCCAGCAGTTTATCCGGGCCAGCGCGCAATTGGAATGAGCAGTTCTTC. As protein: CASSLSGPARNWNEQFF. The chain uses TRBV28 and TRBJ2-1, with D unclear. Germline CDR1 reads MDHEN; CDR2 reads SYDVKM. The CDR3 has 17 residues. Trimming stripped 1 base from V and 7 bases from J, with 20 bases between.

The chain joins TRBV21-1 to TRBJ2-1; the D call of TRBD1 is as the table states it, not checked on the DNA. TRBV21-1 is assigned pseudogene status. This CDR3 comprises 15 residues. The CDR3 DNA follows: TGTGCCAGCAGCAAAGGAGCACAGGGGAGGAATGAGCAGTTCTTC. Protein sequence: CASSKGAQGRNEQFF.

This sequence joins TRBV28 and TRBJ1-2, with 7 bases that match TRBD1. V was pared by 10 bases and J by 5 bases, with 13 bases of the junction left unmatched. Germline CDR1 and CDR2: MDHEN and SYDVKM. The CDR3 consists of 14 residues. This CDR3 reads CATRTGLAIYGYTF. The CDR3 bases are TGTGCCACCAGGACAGGCCTAGCGATTTATGGCTACACCTTC.

The chain is built from TRBV5-1 and TRBJ2-2; tentatively, D is TRBD1 (6 bases). Germline assignment: CDR1 SGHRS and CDR2 YFSETQ. The germline V and J ends were trimmed by 4 bases and 1 base, with 17 bases remaining between them. The CDR3 totals 17 residues. CDR3 loop: CASSLRRTDQNTGELFF. The CDR3 DNA sequence: TGCGCCAGCAGCCTCCGCCGGACAGATCAGAACACCGGGGAGCTGTTTTTT.

Details on this clone: Germline is not matched at one junction end, which may reflect a read error. The gene calls are TRBV6-5 and TRBJ1-6; 7 nucleotides match TRBD1. CDR3 length: 13 amino acids. Looked up from germline, CDR1 is MNHEY and CDR2 is SVGAGI. The CDR3: CAGSKGANSPLHF. In nucleotides, the CDR3 is TGTGCCGGCAGTAAGGGGGCCAATTCACCCCTCCACTTT.

This clone was recorded once. The V gene is TRBV5-8, the J gene TRBJ1-3, with D possibly matching TRBD1 (6 bases). Trimming cost V 4 bases and J 1 base, with 12 bases left between them. Germline CDR1 and CDR2: SGHTS and YDEGEE. The CDR3 sequence is 15 residues long. Written as DNA, the CDR3 is TGTGCCAGCAGCCGATGGGGGGCGTCTGGAAACACCATATATTTT. Translated, it gives CASSRWGASGNTIYF.

CDR3 loop: CASRSGTGGYNEQFF. As DNA, the CDR3 is TGTGCCAGCAGATCCGGGACAGGGGGCTACAATGAGCAGTTCTTC. The chain uses TRBV11-2 and TRBJ2-1, with TRBD1 matching 11 bases. The CDR3 contains 15 residues. The J segment lost 3 bases and the V segment lost 6 bases, leaving 4 bases of the junction unmatched. Germline V CDR1 and CDR2: SGHAT, FQNNGV.

The chain links TRBV28 to TRBJ2-7, with D possibly matching TRBD2 (5 bases). The length of the CDR3 is 10 residues. CDR1 and CDR2 (germline): MDHEN, SYDVKM. V lost 5 bases and J 6 bases, leaving 5 bases between the germline ends. For the CDR3, the DNA is TGTGCCAGCAGTCGGGGCGAGCAGTACTTC. Protein product: CASSRGEQYF.

Turning to this clone: Other DNA sequences of this sample code for an identical CDR3. The chain uses TRBV28 and TRBJ2-7; D not resolved. The length of the CDR3 is 12 residues. Between the trimmed V and J ends, which lost 2 bases and 2 bases, there was a span of 4 bases. Germline CDR1 and CDR2: MDHEN and SYDVKM. DNA for the CDR3: TGTGCCAGCAGTTTAGGTGCCTACGAGCAGTACTTC. This gives the protein CASSLGAYEQYF.

The rearrangement joins TRBV6-6 to TRBJ2-5; D uncertain. Germline loops: CDR1 MNHNY, CDR2 SVGAGI (reference sequence). Trimming took off 6 bases at V and 6 bases at J, with 11 bases between the two ends. CDR3 length: 12 residues. The CDR3, as DNA: TGTGCCAGCAGCCAAAGGCTGCAGACCCAGTACTTC. Its translation: CASSQRLQTQYF.

V usage is TRBV11-2 and J usage is TRBJ1-2; D unclear. The V end lost 5 bases, the J end lost 5 bases, and 24 bases lay between the germline ends. The CDR3 is made up of 17 amino acids. Germline V lookup: CDR1 SGHAT, CDR2 FQNNGV. The CDR3 DNA reads TGTGCCAGCAGCCTCATTGCCAGCCCCCCCAGTGGGTATGGCTACACCTTC. Translated: CASSLIASPPSGYGYTF.

Comments on this clone: The sample contains more than one DNA sequence encoding this CDR3. The chain carries TRBV7-9 and TRBJ1-2; the D gene is possibly TRBD1 (5 bases). Trimming removed 0 bases at V and 3 bases at J, with 5 bases between. Germline CDR1 SEHNR, CDR2 FQNEAQ (reference sequence). This CDR3 is 13 amino acids long. The CDR3 protein is CASSLAGHYGYTF. The CDR3 DNA sequence: TGTGCCAGCAGCTTAGCGGGACACTATGGCTACACCTTC.

This clone occurred once. The rearrangement links TRBV29-1 to TRBJ2-7; D not certain. Looked up from germline, CDR1 is SQVTM and CDR2 is ANQGSEA. V was cut by 4 bases and J by 0 bases, with 13 bases left in between. This CDR3 comprises 14 residues. In DNA, the CDR3 is TGCAGCGTTGGATTCGTGGTCAGCTCCTACGAGCAGTACTTC. Translated: CSVGFVVSSYEQYF.

The chain carries TRBV6-1 and TRBJ2-7; 11 nucleotides match TRBD1. CDR1 is MNHNS and CDR2 is SASEGT in the germline V gene. The V and J ends lost 6 bases and 4 bases, in that order; junction bases with no gene match: 8. CDR3 length equals 15 residues. The CDR3 spells CASSHTGTGGYEQYF. CDR3 nucleotide sequence: TGTGCCAGCAGCCACACCGGGACAGGGGGATACGAGCAGTACTTC.

The gene calls are TRBV10-3 and TRBJ2-7; 7 nucleotides match TRBD2. The CDR3 runs 13 residues. The trim removed 0 bases at V and 5 bases at J, leaving 1 base unmatched. The germline CDR1 and CDR2 sequences are ENHRY and SYGVKD. CDR3 DNA: TGTGCCATCAGTGAGTCGGGGGGGAACGAGCAGTACTTC. Amino acid sequence: CAISESGGNEQYF.

V usage is TRBV11-2 and J usage is TRBJ1-3, with TRBD1 identical over 7 bases. V shed 4 bases, J shed 4 bases, and the junction held 10 bases outside the gene matches. CDR1 and CDR2 from the germline V gene are SGHAT and FQNNGV. The CDR3 is 16 residues long. In DNA, the CDR3 is TGTGCCAGCAGCTCGATTAGGGGGCGTATCGGAAACACCATATATTTT. It specifies CASSSIRGRIGNTIYF.

V gene TRBV18 combines with J gene TRBJ1-2, with D maybe TRBD1 (5 bases). The germline V and J ends were trimmed by 2 bases and 6 bases, with 7 bases remaining between them. Per the germline V gene, CDR1 is KGHSH and CDR2 is LQKENI. The CDR3 extends over 12 amino acids. CDR3 sequence (DNA): TGTGCCAGCTCACCAGGAGGGGATGGCTACACCTTC. Protein: CASSPGGDGYTF.

CDR3 protein: CASSPRVAGANEQFF. As DNA, the CDR3 is TGTGCCAGCAGCCCGCGGGTAGCGGGAGCCAATGAGCAGTTCTTC. The chain couples TRBV9 to TRBJ2-1, with TRBD2 matching over 9 bases. Germline V gives CDR1 SGDLS, CDR2 YYNGEE. J was trimmed by 6 bases and V by 4 bases; bases with no gene match: 8. This CDR3 contains 15 residues.

V gene TRBV5-1 combines with J gene TRBJ1-2; tentative D call: TRBD1 (5 bases). Trimming removed 4 bases at V and 1 base at J, with 11 bases between. Germline V gene data show CDR1 as SGHRS and CDR2 as YFSETQ. The CDR3 spans 14 residues. The CDR3 DNA reads as TGCGCCAGCAGCCCGGGACGGATTAACTATGGCTACACCTTC. Translating it yields CASSPGRINYGYTF.

This clone occurred once. The chain combines TRBV9 with TRBJ2-1; D is tentatively TRBD1 or TRBD2 (6 bases each). Germline-derived CDR1 and CDR2 are SGDLS and YYNGEE. V lost 5 bases, J lost 9 bases, and 12 bases lay in between. This CDR3 spans 12 amino acids. This CDR3 reads CASRFGGGEQFF. CDR3 coding DNA: TGTGCCAGCAGATTCGGGGGCGGTGAGCAGTTCTTC.

The J gene is TRBJ1-3, the V gene TRBV28, with TRBD1 matching 10 bases. The CDR3 has 16 residues. Germline V gives CDR1 MDHEN, CDR2 SYDVKM. The junction had 4 bases not matched to a gene; V was cut back by 3 bases and J by 2 bases. The CDR3 loop reads CASSFDRGQPGNTIYF. CDR3 nucleotides: TGTGCCAGCAGTTTCGACAGGGGGCAACCTGGAAACACCATATATTTT.

The CDR3 region has the DNA TGTGCCATCAGTCCCATCGGGGGGCGTGACACTGAAGCTTTCTTT. Translating gives CAISPIGGRDTEAFF. This chain links TRBV10-3 with TRBJ1-1; possibly TRBD1 for D (6 bases). The CDR3 runs to 15 residues. Trimming pared 5 bases from V and 3 bases from J, leaving 16 bases between. Germline CDR1 reads ENHRY; CDR2 reads SYGVKD.

V gene TRBV19 combines with J gene TRBJ1-1, with 9 bases identical to TRBD1. Trimming at V came to 4 bases and at J to 0 bases, leaving 9 bases not matched to a gene. CDR3 size: 17 residues. Germline-derived CDR1 and CDR2 are LNHDA and SQIVND (reference sequence). Here the CDR3 DNA reads TGTGCCAGTAGTAACTTGGACAGGGGCGCCATGAACACTGAAGCTTTCTTT. Its protein is CASSNLDRGAMNTEAFF.

V is TRBV7-9 and J is TRBJ1-3; D gene uncertain. CDR3 length equals 15 residues. Germline V lookup: CDR1 SEHNR, CDR2 FQNEAQ (reference sequence). V shed 3 bases and J shed 0 bases, with 9 bases lying between them. The CDR3 nucleotides read TGTGCCAGCAGCTTGGATCGGAACTCTGGAAACACCATATATTTT. Protein: CASSLDRNSGNTIYF.